This T cell receptor (beta chain) appears in the sequencing data of a study of blood T cell repertoires in COVID-19. Background on the study: T cells, B-cell-depleted T cells, or PBMCs supplied cDNA or gDNA.

In the authors' workflow: Reference gene primer amplification yielded estimated nucleated cell counts. Repertoires were generated with immunoSEQ multiplex PCR, while TCRdb's copy carries only in-frame clones and drops some. That table furnishes V, J and clone size, whereas the DNA furnished D and trimming. The sample includes over 50,000 clones, almost 85% of them seen just once. The CDR3 spans 13 residues. The V end was cut by 8 bases, the J end by 7 bases, with 20 bases between. Germline CDR1 reads GTSNPN; CDR2 reads SVGIG (reference sequence). In Seattle, patients joined the study during active infection and were tracked longitudinally.

Material: peripheral blood. The clonotype originates from a man between 60 and 75 years old with COVID-19, enrolled during active disease. The genes are TRBV30 and TRBJ1-2, with D possibly being TRBD1 (6 bases). Written as DNA, the CDR3 is TGTGCCCGTGACGGGACAACAGGTCTTGGCTACACCTTC. As protein: CARDGTTGLGYTF. Together with reference TRBV30 and TRBJ1-2, the CDR3 gives the full variable domain: SQTIHQWPATLVQPVGSPLSLECTVEGTSNPNLYWYRQAAGRGLQLLFYSVGIGQISSEVPQNLSASRPQDRQFILSSKKLLLSDSGFYLCARDGTTGLGYTFGSGTRLTVV.